These 14 T cell receptor beta chains originate from one sample sequenced in a study of blood T cells in healthy people across ages. Combining a sample-barcoded 5' primer with a J-beta primer mix, a second PCR ran for about 7 to 12 cycles. TCRdb re-analysed the 5' RACE reads in MiXCR, keeping a single row per CDR3 protein. In the table there are about 680,000 distinct CDR3 sequences, about 52% of which are singletons. The material sequenced was blood. The origin of the receptors is a woman aged 55-70 years in good health.

The chain is built from TRBV6-6 and TRBJ1-1; no firm D call. Trimming left V 5 bases short and J 12 bases short, with 13 bases between. The CDR3 sequence is 11 residues long. Looked up from germline, CDR1 is MNHNY and CDR2 is SVGAGI (reference sequence). CDR3 in amino acids: CASSTEAETFF. The DNA for the CDR3 is TGTGCCAGCAGTACCGAGGCCGAAACTTTCTTT.

This clonotype was detected only a few times. This chain links TRBV10-3 with TRBJ2-3; D remains ambiguous. The germline V and J ends were trimmed by 0 bases and 0 bases, with 10 bases remaining between them. In germline, CDR1 is ENHRY, CDR2 SYGVKD. The CDR3 has 16 amino acids. The CDR3 sequence: CAISESLGTSTDTQYF. The CDR3 DNA is TGTGCCATCAGTGAGTCATTGGGAACTAGCACAGATACGCAGTATTTT.

The J gene is TRBJ1-1, the V gene TRBV29-1; maybe TRBD1 (6 bases). The V gene's germline CDR1 is SQVTM and CDR2 ANQGSEA. This CDR3 contains 13 residues. V was cut by 8 bases and J by 5 bases, with 18 bases left in between. The CDR3 sequence: CSLQQGSGTEAFF. The CDR3 nucleotides are TGCAGCTTACAGCAGGGGAGTGGGACTGAAGCTTTCTTT.

The CDR3 loop reads CASSVGGAPEQYF. In DNA, the CDR3 is TGTGCCAGCAGCGTTGGAGGGGCCCCCGAGCAGTACTTC. The rearrangement uses TRBV9 and TRBJ2-7; possible D gene TRBD2, 6 bases. Germline V gene lookup returns CDR1 SGDLS and CDR2 YYNGEE. Trimming cost V 2 bases and J 6 bases, with 12 bases left between them. This CDR3 region has 13 residues.

The V gene is TRBV6-6, the J gene TRBJ1-2; the match to TRBD1 covers 7 bases. The CDR3 contains 15 residues. Trimming cost V 6 bases and J 7 bases; bases outside gene matches: 14. In germline, CDR1 is MNHNY, CDR2 SVGAGI (reference sequence). The CDR3 here is CASSRSGTEYCGYTF. CDR3 coding DNA: TGTGCCAGCAGCCGGAGCGGGACAGAGTACTGTGGCTACACCTTC.

The chain recombines TRBV11-2 with TRBJ2-3, with TRBD1 as a possible D gene (6 bases). V dropped 4 bases and J dropped 4 bases, with 12 bases sitting between them. CDR1 and CDR2 from the germline V gene are SGHAT and FQNNGV. The CDR3 length is 14 residues. The CDR3: CASSSMTGSDTQYF. CDR3 nucleotide sequence: TGTGCCAGCAGCTCCATGACAGGTTCAGATACGCAGTATTTT.

The rearrangement links TRBV12-3 or TRBV12-4 to TRBJ1-2, with D unclear. The CDR3 sequence is 14 residues long. V lost 7 bases and J 6 bases, leaving 18 bases between the germline ends. CDR3 DNA: TGTGCCAGCAATATGGCGGGGAGGCGGAATGGCTACACCTTC. Translated: CASNMAGRRNGYTF.

The chain recombines TRBV12-3 or TRBV12-4 with TRBJ2-7; the D call may be TRBD1 or TRBD2 (6 bases each). This CDR3 region has 13 residues. The germline V and J ends were trimmed by 2 bases and 7 bases, with 12 bases remaining between them. CDR3 sequence reads: CASSLWGADEQYF. As DNA, the CDR3 is TGTGCCAGCAGTTTATGGGGGGCAGATGAGCAGTACTTC.

V and J are TRBV2 and TRBJ2-7; TRBD1 matches at 7 bases. This CDR3 region has 15 residues. Unmatched junction bases numbered 14, after V lost 7 bases and J lost 5 bases. The germline CDR1 and CDR2 sequences are SNHLY and FYNNEI. The CDR3 here is CASTRDREASHEQYF. The CDR3 DNA reads TGTGCCAGCACCCGGGACAGAGAGGCTTCGCACGAGCAGTACTTC.

The chain combines TRBV4-2 with TRBJ1-2, with TRBD1 identical over 8 bases. CDR3 size: 19 residues. The germline CDR1 and CDR2 sequences are LGHNA and YNFKEQ. V was clipped by 2 bases and J by 3 bases; unmatched bases: 17. CDR3 sequence (DNA): TGTGCCAGCAGCCAACTACGACTCAGGGGGCGCATCGGTCACTATGGCTACACCTTC. The encoded protein is CASSQLRLRGRIGHYGYTF.

CDR3 residues: CATSDPRQGQETQYF. In nucleotides, the CDR3 is TGTGCCACCAGTGACCCTCGACAGGGGCAAGAGACCCAGTACTTC. This chain uses TRBV24-1 with TRBJ2-5; 8 nucleotides match TRBD1. The J segment lost 2 bases and the V segment lost 4 bases, leaving 5 bases of the junction unmatched. This CDR3 contains 15 residues. From germline, CDR1 is KGHDR and CDR2 SFDVKD.

V usage is TRBV30 and J usage is TRBJ1-2; the D gene is possibly TRBD1 (6 bases). Germline loops: CDR1 GTSNPN, CDR2 SVGIG (reference sequence). The CDR3 is made up of 13 amino acids. V lost 3 bases to trimming and J lost 8 bases, with 16 bases between them. The CDR3 here is CAWRTGSPGGYTF. As DNA, the CDR3 is TGTGCCTGGAGAACAGGGTCACCTGGAGGCTACACCTTC.

The J gene is TRBJ1-6, the V gene TRBV4-3; no firm D call. Trimming left V 2 bases short and J 6 bases short, with 8 bases between. Germline V gives CDR1 LGHNA, CDR2 YSLEER. The CDR3 has 14 residues. The CDR3 region is CASSQIVGNSPLHF. CDR3 DNA sequence: TGCGCCAGCAGCCAAATCGTCGGTAATTCACCCCTCCACTTT.

J is TRBJ2-1 and V is TRBV7-9; the match to TRBD1 covers 7 bases. CDR1 and CDR2 from the germline V gene are SEHNR and FQNEAQ (reference sequence). The length of the CDR3 is 16 residues. The junction had 10 bases not matched to a gene; V was cut back by 3 bases and J by 5 bases. In DNA, the CDR3 is TGTGCCAGCAGCTTTCACCGGGACAGTTTTAACAATGAGCAGTTCTTC. Protein sequence: CASSFHRDSFNNEQFF.